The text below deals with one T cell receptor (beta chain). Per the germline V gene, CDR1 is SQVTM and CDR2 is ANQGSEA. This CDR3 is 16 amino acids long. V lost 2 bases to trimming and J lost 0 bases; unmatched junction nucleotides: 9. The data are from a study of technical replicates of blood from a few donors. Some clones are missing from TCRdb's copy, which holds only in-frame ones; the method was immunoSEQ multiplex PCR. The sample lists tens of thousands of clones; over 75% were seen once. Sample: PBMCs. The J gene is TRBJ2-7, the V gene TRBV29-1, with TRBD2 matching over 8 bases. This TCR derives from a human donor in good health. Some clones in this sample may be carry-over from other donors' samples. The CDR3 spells CSVELAGTLFSYEQYF. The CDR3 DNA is TGCAGCGTTGAACTAGCGGGCACCCTATTCTCCTACGAGCAGTACTTC.